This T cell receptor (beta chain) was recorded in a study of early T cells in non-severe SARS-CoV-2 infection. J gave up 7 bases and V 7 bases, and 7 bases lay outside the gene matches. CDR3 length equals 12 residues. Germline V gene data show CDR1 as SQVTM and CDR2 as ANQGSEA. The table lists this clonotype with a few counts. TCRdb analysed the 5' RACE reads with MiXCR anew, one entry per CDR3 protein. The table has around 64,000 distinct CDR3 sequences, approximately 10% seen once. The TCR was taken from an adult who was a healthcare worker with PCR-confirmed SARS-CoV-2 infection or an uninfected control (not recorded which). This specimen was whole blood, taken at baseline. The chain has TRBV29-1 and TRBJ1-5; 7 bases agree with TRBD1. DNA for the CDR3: TGCAGCGCCGCCGAGGGGGCCCAGCCCCAGCATTTT. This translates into CSAAEGAQPQHF.